The 15 T cell receptor beta chains in this list originate from one sample, sequenced in a study of blood T cell repertoires in COVID-19. Sequenced by immunoSEQ multiplex PCR; TCRdb stores in-frame clones only, minus some. The table shows some 200,000 clones, with 80% to 85% occurring only once. The source material was peripheral blood. The source is a woman aged 60 to 75 with acute or convalescent COVID-19.

The chain uses TRBV2 and TRBJ1-4; 11 bases are a match to TRBD1. V gave up 7 bases and J gave up 6 bases; unmatched junction bases: 7. This CDR3 region has 15 residues. Germline CDR1 and CDR2: SNHLY and FYNNEI. CDR3 in DNA: TGTGCCAGCACCTGGACAGGGGGCGCAGATGAAAAACTGTTTTTT. Protein: CASTWTGGADEKLFF. Complete variable domain (other parts from reference TRBV2 and TRBJ1-4): EPEVTQTPSHQVTQMGQEVILRCVPISNHLYFYWYRQILGQKVEFLVSFYNNEISEKSEIFDDQFSVERPDGSNFTLKIRSTKLEDSAMYFCASTWTGGADEKLFFGSGTQLSVL.

V gene TRBV5-4 combines with J gene TRBJ1-1; D may be TRBD1 (6 bases). Looked up from germline, CDR1 is SGHNT and CDR2 is YYREEE (reference sequence). The CDR3 sequence is 14 residues long. V dropped 3 bases and J dropped 5 bases, with 14 bases sitting between them. CDR3 in amino acids: CASSSPRGGTEAFF. In DNA form, the CDR3 reads TGTGCCAGCAGCTCTCCTAGGGGGGGAACTGAAGCTTTCTTT. The complete variable domain, with remaining parts taken from reference TRBV5-4 and TRBJ1-1, reads ETGVTQSPTHLIKTRGQQVTLRCSSQSGHNTVSWYQQALGQGPQFIFQYYREEENGRGNFPPRFSGLQFPNYSSELNVNALELDDSALYLCASSSPRGGTEAFFGQGTRLTVV.

The chain recombines TRBV7-9 with TRBJ1-1; D is unclear. Looked up from germline, CDR1 is SEHNR and CDR2 is FQNEAQ (reference sequence). There are 11 residues in the CDR3. V shed 10 bases and J shed 0 bases, with 6 bases lying between them. CDR3 region: CAIPVNTEAFF. The CDR3 DNA follows: TGTGCCATCCCAGTGAACACTGAAGCTTTCTTT.

The CDR3 here is CASSEGTGTPDTQYF. DNA for the CDR3: TGTGCCAGCAGCGAAGGGACAGGGACTCCAGATACGCAGTATTTT. V and J are TRBV9 and TRBJ2-3, with TRBD1 identical over 9 bases. CDR1 is SGDLS, CDR2 YYNGEE, per germline. The ends lost 3 bases at V and 4 bases at J; junction bases unmatched: 6. The CDR3 extends over 15 amino acids.

The chain has TRBV2 and TRBJ1-2; the D is unclear. Germline V gives CDR1 SNHLY, CDR2 FYNNEI. Trimming pared 0 bases from V and 0 bases from J, leaving 5 bases between. The length of the CDR3 is 14 residues. DNA for the CDR3: TGTGCCAGCAGTGAAGCTGGAGCTAACTATGGCTACACCTTC. Translated: CASSEAGANYGYTF.

The rearrangement joins TRBV4-1 to TRBJ2-3; tentatively, D is TRBD1 (5 bases). With 3 bases removed from V and 5 bases from J, the gap between germline ends came to 18 bases. The length of the CDR3 is 16 residues. Germline CDR1 reads MGHRA; CDR2 reads YSYEKL. DNA of the CDR3: TGCGCCAGCAGCCAGGCATTTCGGAACCAGGGAGATACGCAGTATTTT. The encoded protein is CASSQAFRNQGDTQYF.

The rearrangement links TRBV19 to TRBJ1-4; no definite D call. V dropped 7 bases and J dropped 7 bases, with 16 bases sitting between them. The germline CDR1 and CDR2 sequences are LNHDA and SQIVND (reference sequence). CDR3 length: 14 residues. Written as DNA, the CDR3 is TGTGCCAGTACCTCAACTGGGCTGTTTGAAAAACTGTTTTTT. Amino acids: CASTSTGLFEKLFF.

This clone was detected only a few times. The chain combines TRBV3-1 (or the pseudogene TRBV3-2) with TRBJ2-3; D unclear. Trimming pared 4 bases from V and 4 bases from J, leaving 9 bases between. Germline assignment: CDR1 LGHDT and CDR2 YNNKEL (reference sequence). This CDR3 is built from 13 residues. The CDR3 loop is CASSRNWPDTQYF. DNA of the CDR3: TGTGCCAGCAGCCGAAATTGGCCAGATACGCAGTATTTT.

The J gene is TRBJ2-1, the V gene TRBV5-4; 12 positions agree with TRBD2. CDR1 and CDR2 from the germline V gene are SGHNT and YYREEE (reference sequence). The length of the CDR3 is 17 residues. V was pared by 5 bases and J by 4 bases, with 10 bases of the junction left unmatched. The CDR3, as DNA: TGTGCCAGCAGTTCTGGTGGGCTAGCGGGGGGGTACAATGAGCAGTTCTTC. Residues: CASSSGGLAGGYNEQFF.

The chain uses TRBV7-9 and TRBJ1-4; 7 bases agree with TRBD1. CDR1 and CDR2 (germline): SEHNR, FQNEAQ (reference sequence). With V trimmed by 2 bases and J by 5 bases, 5 bases remained unmatched. This CDR3 contains 15 residues. The CDR3 bases are TGTGCCAGCAGCTTAACGGGACAGAAGAATGAAAAACTGTTTTTT. Protein product: CASSLTGQKNEKLFF.

The chain recombines TRBV10-3 with TRBJ1-2; a possible D gene is TRBD1 (6 bases). The length of the CDR3 is 12 residues. From germline, CDR1 is ENHRY and CDR2 SYGVKD. With 4 bases removed from V and 8 bases from J, the gap between germline ends came to 11 bases. CDR3: CAISAGHGGYTF. CDR3 DNA sequence: TGTGCCATCAGTGCGGGACATGGGGGCTACACCTTC.

The CDR3 DNA reads as TGCGCCAGCAGCACGGGGGACGTCTATAATTCACCCCTCCACTTT. Its translation: CASSTGDVYNSPLHF. V and J are TRBV5-1 and TRBJ1-6; possible D gene TRBD1, 5 bases. The CDR3 runs 15 residues. V shed 4 bases and J shed 3 bases, with 11 bases lying between them. The V gene's germline CDR1 is SGHRS and CDR2 YFSETQ.

The rearrangement joins TRBV5-1 to TRBJ2-3, with TRBD2 identical over 8 bases. The CDR3 runs 15 residues. Unmatched junction bases numbered 2, after V lost 1 base and J lost 1 base. CDR1 and CDR2 from the germline V gene are SGHRS and YFSETQ. The CDR3 coding sequence is TGCGCCAGCAGCTTGCGGCGGGGGGGCACAGATACGCAGTATTTT. Its translation: CASSLRRGGTDTQYF.

This clone was seen at least ten times. Other nucleotide sequences in the sample specify the same CDR3. The CDR3 DNA follows: TGTGCCAGCAGTTTAAGGGGGCGTTATGGCTACACCTTC. Translation gives CASSLRGRYGYTF. V usage is TRBV12-3 or TRBV12-4 and J usage is TRBJ1-2; 7 bases align to TRBD1. With 2 bases clipped from V and 5 bases from J, the junction kept 2 bases outside the gene matches. The CDR3 is made up of 13 amino acids.

The V and J genes are TRBV6-1 and TRBJ2-7; D may be TRBD2 (5 bases). Trimming stripped 1 base from V and 5 bases from J, with 12 bases between. Germline V gene sequence: CDR1 MNHNS, CDR2 SASEGT. The CDR3 extends over 14 amino acids. For the CDR3, the DNA is TGTGCCAGCAGTGAAGTGGAGGAGAGGGACGAGCAGTACTTC. Its protein is CASSEVEERDEQYF.